A single sample is the source of the 12 T cell receptor beta chains below, sequenced in a study of T cell changes during pregnancy in multiple sclerosis. TCRdb keeps only in-frame clones here, not all; method: immunoSEQ multiplex PCR. The profile shows 25,000 to 35,000 clones, 85% to 95% of them singletons. The source was CD8+ T cells from peripheral blood mononuclear cells, collected before pregnancy. These receptors originate from a female donor with multiple sclerosis, enrolled in a pregnancy study.

The chain has TRBV6-5 and TRBJ1-6, with D tentatively TRBD1 (6 bases). CDR1 and CDR2 (germline): MNHEY, SVGAGI. The CDR3 covers 14 residues. The V end was cut by 5 bases, the J end by 6 bases, with 11 bases between. In DNA, the CDR3 is TGTGCCAGCAGTCAACAGGGTTCTAATTCACCCCTCCACTTT. Its protein product is CASSQQGSNSPLHF.

With respect to this clone: The sample holds other DNA sequences that translate to the same CDR3. The V gene is TRBV5-1, the J gene TRBJ2-3; 9 nucleotides match TRBD2. V trimming: 3 bases; J trimming: 0 bases; junction bases outside the gene matches: 2. The CDR3 runs to 15 residues. CDR1 is SGHRS and CDR2 is YFSETQ in the germline V gene. The CDR3 loop is CASSSTSGSTDTQYF. The DNA for the CDR3 is TGCGCCAGCAGCTCGACTAGCGGCAGCACAGATACGCAGTATTTT.

For this clone: The sample holds other DNA sequences that translate to the same CDR3. The J gene is TRBJ2-7, the V gene TRBV2; a possible D gene is TRBD1 (6 bases). This CDR3 comprises 13 residues. Germline V CDR1 and CDR2: SNHLY, FYNNEI. The V gene lost 8 bases and the J gene lost 2 bases, with 13 bases spanning the gap. As DNA, the CDR3 is TGTGCCAGCCTTCGACAGGATACCTACGAGCAGTACTTC. Translating gives CASLRQDTYEQYF.

The chain couples TRBV5-1 to TRBJ2-7; D is uncertain. V gave up 0 bases and J gave up 6 bases, with 7 bases separating them. CDR1 is SGHRS, CDR2 YFSETQ, per germline. The CDR3 totals 12 residues. The CDR3 nucleotides read TGCGCCAGCAGCTTGGGCCCCAGCGAGCAGTACTTC. It is translated as CASSLGPSEQYF.

The chain has TRBV2 and TRBJ1-2, with 8 nucleotides matching TRBD1. Trimming at V came to 3 bases and at J to 8 bases, leaving 5 bases not matched to a gene. CDR3 length equals 13 residues. The germline CDR1 and CDR2 sequences are SNHLY and FYNNEI. The CDR3 DNA reads as TGTGCCAGCAGTGATTGGACAGGGTCGGGCTACACCTTC. It codes for CASSDWTGSGYTF.

This clone was detected only once. This sequence joins TRBV4-3 and TRBJ2-3, with D possibly being TRBD1 (6 bases). This CDR3 is built from 13 residues. V dropped 0 bases and J dropped 6 bases, with 7 bases sitting between them. Germline CDR1 LGHNA, CDR2 YSLEER. CDR3 coding DNA: TGCGCCAGCAGCCAAGAGAGGGGGGATACGCAGTATTTT. It codes for CASSQERGDTQYF.

The V and J genes are TRBV4-3 and TRBJ2-7; tentative D call: TRBD1 (6 bases). The germline gives CDR1 LGHNA, CDR2 YSLEER. The V end lost 4 bases, the J end lost 3 bases, and 16 bases lay between the germline ends. The CDR3 loop spans 15 amino acids. The CDR3 coding sequence is TGCGCCAGCAGCCTAAACTACAGGGATTACTACGAGCAGTACTTC. Translated: CASSLNYRDYYEQYF.

This chain connects TRBV4-1 to TRBJ2-7; D may be TRBD2 (6 bases). The CDR3 has 14 residues. Per the germline V gene, CDR1 is MGHRA and CDR2 is YSYEKL. The V end was cut by 8 bases, the J end by 3 bases, with 17 bases between. This chain's CDR3 is CASGHPGLLYEQYF. The CDR3 DNA reads as TGCGCCAGCGGGCATCCGGGACTCCTCTACGAGCAGTACTTC.

The rearrangement joins TRBV27 to TRBJ2-7, with D possibly TRBD2 on 5 matching bases. The length of the CDR3 is 15 residues. CDR1 MNHEY and CDR2 SMNVEV come from the germline V gene (reference sequence). V lost 4 bases, J lost 2 bases, and 15 bases lay in between. The CDR3 is CASSSNGGRPYEQYF. The CDR3 DNA sequence: TGTGCCAGCAGTTCTAATGGCGGGCGTCCCTACGAGCAGTACTTC.

This clone was seen once. V gene TRBV7-3 combines with J gene TRBJ2-3; possibly TRBD1 for D (6 bases). This CDR3 has 15 amino acids. With 5 bases removed from V and 4 bases from J, the gap between germline ends came to 16 bases. The germline V gene has CDR1 SGHTA and CDR2 FQGTGA. The CDR3 spells CASSPKVGAADTQYF. CDR3 sequence (DNA): TGTGCCAGCAGCCCGAAGGTGGGGGCGGCAGATACGCAGTATTTT.

This chain links TRBV7-9 with TRBJ2-7; maybe TRBD1 (6 bases). The CDR3 spans 14 residues. V was pared by 5 bases and J by 3 bases, with 14 bases between. Germline V gene sequence: CDR1 SEHNR, CDR2 FQNEAQ (reference sequence). The CDR3 spells CASSPPRQDYEQYF. CDR3 DNA sequence: TGTGCCAGCAGCCCCCCTCGACAGGACTACGAGCAGTACTTC.

This chain connects TRBV11-3 to TRBJ2-5, with D unclear. Trimming took off 4 bases at V and 3 bases at J, with 9 bases between the two ends. The CDR3 is made up of 13 amino acids. Germline CDR1 is SGHNT and CDR2 is YENEEA. CDR3 loop: CASSSETEETQYF. In nucleotides, the CDR3 is TGTGCCAGCAGCTCCGAAACGGAAGAGACCCAGTACTTC.